Presented here are 10 T cell receptor beta chains from one specimen sequenced in a study of cytomegalovirus exposure and HLA in healthy donors. The study ran its PCR with 60 Vbeta and 13 Jbeta primers. Profiling relied on immunoSEQ multiplex PCR, and the TCRdb table lists in-frame clones only, not all of them. The sample contains around 100,000 clones, about 79% of which appear only once. The sequenced sample consisted of PBMCs. Every receptor here comes from a woman between 18 and 30 years old in good health and CMV-seronegative.

This chain links TRBV2 with TRBJ1-1; 11 bases agree with TRBD1. The CDR3 is 13 amino acids. V was pared by 11 bases and J by 11 bases, with 13 bases of the junction left unmatched. Germline V CDR1 and CDR2: SNHLY, FYNNEI. CDR3 in amino acids: CAGLDRGRERAFF. CDR3 in DNA: TGTGCCGGATTGGACAGGGGGCGAGAGAGGGCTTTCTTT.

This chain joins TRBV2 and TRBJ2-5; D not resolved. Germline V gene lookup returns CDR1 SNHLY and CDR2 FYNNEI. V was cut by 3 bases and J by 0 bases, with 5 bases left in between. CDR3 length: 13 residues. CDR3 sequence: CASSDSYQETQYF. The CDR3 DNA follows: TGTGCCAGCAGTGATTCGTACCAAGAGACCCAGTACTTC. Complete variable domain (other parts from reference TRBV2 and TRBJ2-5): EPEVTQTPSHQVTQMGQEVILRCVPISNHLYFYWYRQILGQKVEFLVSFYNNEISEKSEIFDDQFSVERPDGSNFTLKIRSTKLEDSAMYFCASSDSYQETQYFGPGTRLLVL.

The J gene is TRBJ2-3, the V gene TRBV4-1; 8 nucleotides align to TRBD2. Germline trimming cut 0 bases from V and 6 bases from J; bases unmatched to any gene: 17. The CDR3 loop spans 19 amino acids. Germline V lookup: CDR1 MGHRA, CDR2 YSYEKL. DNA of the CDR3: TGCGCCAGCAGCCAAGATCGGGGGGGTTTGGGACTAGGGGTTGATACGCAGTATTTT. Amino acid sequence: CASSQDRGGLGLGVDTQYF.

The V gene is TRBV28, the J gene TRBJ1-5; D is perhaps TRBD1 (5 bases). The CDR3 contains 16 residues. V lost 3 bases to trimming and J lost 5 bases, with 17 bases between them. Looked up from germline, CDR1 is MDHEN and CDR2 is SYDVKM. CDR3 sequence reads: CASSFRAYVNDQPQHF. The CDR3 DNA reads TGTGCCAGCAGTTTCAGGGCATACGTTAACGATCAGCCCCAGCATTTT. Supplemented by reference TRBV28 and TRBJ1-5, the full variable domain reads DVKVTQSSRYLVKRTGEKVFLECVQDMDHENMFWYRQDPGLGLRLIYFSYDVKMKEKGDIPEGYSVSREKKERFSLILESASTNQTSMYLCASSFRAYVNDQPQHFGDGTRLSIL.

There are a few counts of this clone. The V gene is TRBV6-5, the J gene TRBJ1-1; D is unresolved. V shed 7 bases and J shed 1 base, with 10 bases lying between them. CDR1 and CDR2 (germline): MNHEY, SVGAGI. The CDR3 loop spans 13 amino acids. This chain's CDR3 is CASNPSSNTEAFF. In nucleotides, the CDR3 is TGTGCCAGCAATCCGAGTTCGAACACTGAAGCTTTCTTT.

Only one count was recorded for this clone. This chain connects TRBV7-6 to TRBJ2-3; 9 bases line up with TRBD2. CDR3 size: 15 residues. Per the germline V gene, CDR1 is SGHVS and CDR2 is FNYEAQ. V was clipped by 1 base and J by 5 bases; unmatched bases: 4. The CDR3 DNA sequence: TGTGCCAGCAGCTTAGGCGGGGGGGCCGGAGATACGCAGTATTTT. The encoded protein is CASSLGGGAGDTQYF.

A word on this clone: Since the CDR3 does not end with the conserved phenylalanine or tryptophan, this likely comes from a read error. V usage is TRBV5-4 and J usage is TRBJ2-3; tentatively, D is TRBD1 (6 bases). The CDR3 length is 15 residues. CDR1 SGHNT and CDR2 YYREEE come from the germline V gene (reference sequence). V was cut by 0 bases and J by 0 bases, with 8 bases left in between. The CDR3 nucleotides read TGTGCCAGCAGCTTGGGACAGGCTAGCACAGATACGCAGTATCTT. Protein product: CASSLGQASTDTQYL.

The chain joins TRBV6-6 to TRBJ2-7, with 7 bases lining up with TRBD1. CDR1 is MNHNY, CDR2 SVGAGI, per germline (reference sequence). The V segment lost 2 bases and the J segment 1 base; nucleotides outside the gene matches: 5. The CDR3 runs 15 residues. CDR3 amino acids: CASSYARQGSYEQYF. The CDR3 nucleotides are TGTGCCAGCAGTTACGCCCGACAGGGTTCCTACGAGCAGTACTTC.

The rearrangement uses TRBV19 and TRBJ2-7; 11 nucleotides align to TRBD2. CDR3 length equals 13 residues. CDR1 is LNHDA, CDR2 SQIVND, per germline (reference sequence). Trimming at V came to 5 bases and at J to 4 bases, leaving 1 base not matched to a gene. The CDR3 DNA reads TGTGCCAGTAGTTCTAGCGGGAGGTACGAGCAGTACTTC. It is translated as CASSSSGRYEQYF.

V and J are TRBV5-4 and TRBJ2-3; 7 bases are a match to TRBD2. With 0 bases clipped from V and 3 bases from J, the junction kept 7 bases outside the gene matches. The CDR3 is 16 amino acids. The germline V gene has CDR1 SGHNT and CDR2 YYREEE (reference sequence). The CDR3 DNA follows: TGTGCCAGCAGCTTGGGGGGCGGGAGTGGGACAGATACGCAGTATTTT. This translates into CASSLGGGSGTDTQYF.